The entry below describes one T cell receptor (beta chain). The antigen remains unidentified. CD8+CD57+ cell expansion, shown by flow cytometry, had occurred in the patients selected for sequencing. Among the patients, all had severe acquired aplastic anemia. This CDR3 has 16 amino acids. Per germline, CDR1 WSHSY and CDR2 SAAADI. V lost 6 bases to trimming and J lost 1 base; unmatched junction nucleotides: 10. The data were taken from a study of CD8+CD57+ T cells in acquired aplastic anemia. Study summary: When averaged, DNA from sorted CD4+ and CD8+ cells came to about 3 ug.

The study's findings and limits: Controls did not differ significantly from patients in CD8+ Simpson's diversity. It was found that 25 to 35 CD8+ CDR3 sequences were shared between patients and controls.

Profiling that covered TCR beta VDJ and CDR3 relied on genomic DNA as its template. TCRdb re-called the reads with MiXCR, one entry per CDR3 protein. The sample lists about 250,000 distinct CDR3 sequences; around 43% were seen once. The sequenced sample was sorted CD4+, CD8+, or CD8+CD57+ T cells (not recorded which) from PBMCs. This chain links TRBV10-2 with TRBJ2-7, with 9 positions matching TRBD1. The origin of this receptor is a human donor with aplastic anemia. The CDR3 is CASSDEGQGRSYEQYF. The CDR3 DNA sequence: TGCGCCAGCAGCGACGAGGGACAGGGAAGATCCTACGAGCAGTACTTC.